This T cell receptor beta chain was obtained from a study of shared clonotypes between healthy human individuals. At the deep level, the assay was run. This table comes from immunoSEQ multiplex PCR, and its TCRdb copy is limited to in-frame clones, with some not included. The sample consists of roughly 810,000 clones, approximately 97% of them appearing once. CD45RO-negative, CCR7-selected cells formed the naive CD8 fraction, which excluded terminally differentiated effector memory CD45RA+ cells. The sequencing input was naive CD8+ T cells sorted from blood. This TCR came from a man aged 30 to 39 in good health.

For the CDR3, the DNA is TGTGCCAGCAGCACCCGGGGGGCAGCGTACGAGCAGTACTTC. Protein product: CASSTRGAAYEQYF. The genes are TRBV7-8 and TRBJ2-7; possibly TRBD2 for D (7 bases). The CDR3 is made up of 14 amino acids. Germline CDR1 reads SGHVS; CDR2 reads FQNEAQ. V shed 5 bases and J shed 4 bases, with 15 bases lying between them.